A single sample gave rise to the 24 T cell receptor beta chains below, sequenced in a study of blood T cell repertoires in COVID-19. Repertoires were generated with immunoSEQ multiplex PCR, while TCRdb's copy carries only in-frame clones and drops some. The sample contains nearly 200,000 clones, roughly four fifths of which appear only once. Material for sequencing was peripheral blood. The receptors were gathered from a human donor with acute or convalescent COVID-19. The donor label of this sample is uncertain.

The chain has TRBV28 and TRBJ2-2, with TRBD2 identical over 7 bases. The CDR3 is 14 amino acids. Germline CDR1 MDHEN, CDR2 SYDVKM. V was clipped by 7 bases and J by 4 bases; unmatched bases: 6. The CDR3 bases are TGTGCCAGCAAGGGACTACGGGCCACCGGGGAGCTGTTTTTT. Translation gives CASKGLRATGELFF.

The V gene is TRBV6-5, the J gene TRBJ2-7; possible D gene TRBD1, 5 bases. The length of the CDR3 is 15 residues. Trimming left V 1 base short and J 3 bases short, with 13 bases between. CDR1 and CDR2 (germline): MNHEY, SVGAGI. DNA for the CDR3: TGTGCCAGCAGTTACTTTGGGCAGGGCGACTACGAGCAGTACTTC. Encoded protein: CASSYFGQGDYEQYF.

In its sample, this clone was seen a few times. The chain has TRBV19 and TRBJ2-7; 9 nucleotides agree with TRBD2. CDR1 and CDR2 (germline): LNHDA, SQIVND (reference sequence). CDR3 size: 13 residues. Losses at the gene ends were 4 bases for V and 8 bases for J; bases not matched to a gene: 6. The CDR3 loop is CASSTSGTSKQYF. As DNA, the CDR3 is TGTGCCAGTAGTACCTCCGGGACTAGCAAGCAGTACTTC.

The genes are TRBV7-2 and TRBJ1-3; tentatively, D is TRBD1 (6 bases). The CDR3 has 17 residues. The germline V gene has CDR1 SGHTA and CDR2 FQGNSA. Trimming took 2 bases from V and 0 from J, leaving 14 bases between them. The CDR3 DNA reads as TGTGCCAGCAGCTTACGCGTGGACAGCTACTCTGGAAACACCATATATTTT. Translated: CASSLRVDSYSGNTIYF.

V usage is TRBV7-3 and J usage is TRBJ2-2, with a weak D call TRBD1 (6 bases). The V end lost 2 bases, the J end lost 2 bases, and 9 bases lay between the germline ends. The CDR3 has 15 residues. In germline, CDR1 is SGHTA, CDR2 FQGTGA. DNA of the CDR3: TGTGCCAGCAGCTTATTGGGACACAACACCGGGGAGCTGTTTTTT. Translated: CASSLLGHNTGELFF.

A few counts support this clone. The chain is built from TRBV7-3 and TRBJ2-7; TRBD2 aligns across 8 bases. CDR3 length equals 14 residues. V shed 5 bases and J 4 bases; nucleotides not matched to a gene: 7. Germline V gene sequence: CDR1 SGHTA, CDR2 FQGTGA. In DNA, the CDR3 is TGTGCCAGCAGCCCGACGACTAGCGAGTACGAGCAGTACTTC. It encodes CASSPTTSEYEQYF. The full variable domain, its missing parts supplied by reference TRBV7-3 and TRBJ2-7, is GAGVSQTPSNKVTEKGKYVELRCDPISGHTALYWYRQSLGQGPEFLIYFQGTGAADDSGLPNDRFFAVRPEGSVSTLKIQRTERGDSAVYLCASSPTTSEYEQYFGPGTRLTVT.

The rearrangement links TRBV28 to TRBJ2-4; D uncertain. The CDR3 is made up of 14 amino acids. CDR1 and CDR2 (germline): MDHEN, SYDVKM. Trimming removed 2 bases from V and 2 bases from J, with 7 bases in between. The DNA for the CDR3 is TGTGCCAGCAGTTTACAGGCCCCCAAAAACATTCAGTACTTC. Its protein product is CASSLQAPKNIQYF.

V is TRBV5-1 and J is TRBJ2-7; no clear D gene. V was pared by 3 bases and J by 6 bases, with 19 bases between. This CDR3 is 15 amino acids long. Germline values: CDR1 SGHRS, CDR2 YFSETQ. CDR3 sequence (DNA): TGCGCCAGCAGCTCCGGAGCCCTTGTCTCGGGCGAGCAGTACTTC. Its translation: CASSSGALVSGEQYF. The whole variable domain, remainder taken from reference TRBV5-1 and TRBJ2-7, is KAGVTQTPRYLIKTRGQQVTLSCSPISGHRSVSWYQQTPGQGLQFLFEYFSETQRNKGNFPGRFSGRQFSNSRSEMNVSTLELGDSALYLCASSSGALVSGEQYFGPGTRLTVT.

The rearrangement uses TRBV27 and TRBJ2-3, with TRBD1 identical over 7 bases. This CDR3 spans 11 amino acids. Germline V gene data show CDR1 as MNHEY and CDR2 as SMNVEV (reference sequence). Trimming at V came to 4 bases and at J to 15 bases, leaving 7 bases not matched to a gene. The CDR3 is CASSSSRDSYF. DNA of the CDR3: TGTGCCAGCAGTTCAAGCCGGGACAGCTATTTT.

V is TRBV7-6 and J is TRBJ2-7; D unresolved. Germline CDR1 is SGHVS and CDR2 is FNYEAQ. V was shortened by 1 base and J by 2 bases, with 9 bases between the two germline ends. This CDR3 has 14 amino acids. CDR3 DNA sequence: TGTGCCAGCAGCTTAGGAGGCGGAGCCTACGAGCAGTACTTC. Protein product: CASSLGGGAYEQYF. Combining the CDR3 with reference TRBV7-6 and TRBJ2-7 gives the whole variable domain GAGVSQSPRYKVTKRGQDVALRCDPISGHVSLYWYRQALGQGPEFLTYFNYEAQQDKSGLPNDRFSAERPEGSISTLTIQRTEQRDSAMYRCASSLGGGAYEQYFGPGTRLTVT.

The chain has TRBV21-1 and TRBJ1-5; whether TRBD1, the table's D call, matches the DNA was not checked. TRBV21-1 is recorded as a pseudogene. This CDR3 is 14 amino acids long. The CDR3 sequence: CASNGQNGNQPQHF. Written as DNA, the CDR3 is TGTGCCAGCAATGGACAGAATGGCAATCAGCCCCAGCATTTT.

The chain is built from TRBV3-1 (or the pseudogene TRBV3-2) and TRBJ2-5; perhaps TRBD1 as D (6 bases). Per the germline V gene, CDR1 is LGHDT and CDR2 is YNNKEL (reference sequence). This CDR3 comprises 15 residues. The V and J ends lost 2 bases and 5 bases respectively, with 15 bases between them. CDR3 residues: CASSQLLPQGETQYF. The CDR3, as DNA: TGTGCCAGCAGCCAACTACTCCCGCAGGGGGAGACCCAGTACTTC.

This sequence joins TRBV28 and TRBJ1-1; possible D gene TRBD1, 5 bases. Trimming left V 9 bases short and J 2 bases short, with 16 bases between. Germline assignment: CDR1 MDHEN and CDR2 SYDVKM. This CDR3 has 14 amino acids. The CDR3 region is CASLPLGGNTEAFF. The CDR3 DNA is TGTGCCAGTCTCCCCCTCGGGGGTAACACTGAAGCTTTCTTT.

V and J are TRBV18 and TRBJ2-3; 7 nucleotides agree with TRBD2. Germline loops: CDR1 KGHSH, CDR2 LQKENI. The ends lost 4 bases at V and 3 bases at J; junction bases unmatched: 7. There are 15 residues in the CDR3. The CDR3 is CASSRSGTETDTQYF. The CDR3 nucleotides read TGTGCCAGCTCACGCAGCGGGACCGAAACAGATACGCAGTATTTT.

The genes are TRBV28 and TRBJ1-5; D not certain. In germline, CDR1 is MDHEN, CDR2 SYDVKM. The CDR3 totals 12 residues. The ends were cut back, 8 bases at V and 6 bases at J, with 11 bases in the middle. DNA of the CDR3: TGTGCCAGCGAGAGGGAAACTCAGCCCCAGCATTTT. Its translation is CASERETQPQHF.

The rearrangement uses TRBV5-4 and TRBJ2-1, with 10 bases aligning to TRBD2. The CDR3 spans 15 residues. Trimming cost V 0 bases and J 9 bases; bases outside gene matches: 6. Germline-derived CDR1 and CDR2 are SGHNT and YYREEE (reference sequence). The CDR3 spells CASSLANLAGVEQFF. The CDR3 DNA reads TGTGCCAGCAGCTTGGCCAACCTAGCGGGAGTTGAGCAGTTCTTC.

With regard to this clone: The sample carries other DNA sequences with the same CDR3. The chain couples TRBV7-9 to TRBJ2-6, with TRBD1 identical over 7 bases. After removal of 3 bases from V and 1 base from J, the junction contained 3 bases not matched to a gene. The germline V gene encodes CDR1 SEHNR and CDR2 FQNEAQ (reference sequence). The CDR3 totals 16 residues. The CDR3 region is CASSLAQGSGANVLTF. The CDR3 DNA sequence: TGTGCCAGCAGCTTGGCACAGGGGTCTGGGGCCAACGTCCTGACTTTC.

The table lists this clone with many counts. The genes are TRBV4-3 and TRBJ2-7; 10 bases align to TRBD2. The CDR3 is made up of 17 amino acids. CDR1 and CDR2 (germline): LGHNA, YSLEER. The V and J ends lost 0 bases and 7 bases, in that order; junction bases with no gene match: 12. The CDR3 reads CASSQEALAGQYGEQYF. CDR3 coding DNA: TGCGCCAGCAGCCAAGAAGCACTAGCGGGACAGTATGGGGAGCAGTACTTC.

As regards this clone: This CDR3 is also generated by other DNA sequences in the sample. J is TRBJ2-1 and V is TRBV5-1, with 9 positions matching TRBD2. This CDR3 has 14 amino acids. V shed 4 bases and J 1 base; nucleotides not matched to a gene: 0. Germline V gives CDR1 SGHRS, CDR2 YFSETQ. In DNA form, the CDR3 reads TGCGCCAGCAGCCTAGCGGGATCCTACAATGAGCAGTTCTTC. Protein sequence: CASSLAGSYNEQFF.

CDR3 loop: CAVHRGLTNYGYTF. The CDR3 DNA reads TGTGCCGTCCACAGGGGGCTAACTAACTATGGCTACACCTTC. The genes are TRBV5-4 and TRBJ1-2; 9 bases line up with TRBD1. CDR1 and CDR2 (germline): SGHNT, YYREEE (reference sequence). Trimming removed 10 bases from V and 0 bases from J; junction bases left unmatched: 7. CDR3 length equals 14 residues.

The J gene is TRBJ2-7, the V gene TRBV7-9, with 11 positions matching TRBD1. The CDR3 is 16 amino acids. The germline gives CDR1 SEHNR, CDR2 FQNEAQ (reference sequence). Losses at the gene ends were 5 bases for V and 3 bases for J; bases not matched to a gene: 9. The CDR3: CASSSLGGTGGYEQYF. In DNA, the CDR3 is TGTGCCAGCAGCAGTCTAGGGGGGACAGGGGGCTACGAGCAGTACTTC.

This chain joins TRBV30 and TRBJ1-5, with D possibly TRBD1 on 6 matching bases. CDR1 and CDR2 (germline): GTSNPN, SVGIG (reference sequence). The CDR3 sequence is 15 residues long. The germline V and J ends were trimmed by 0 bases and 3 bases, with 12 bases remaining between them. CDR3 sequence reads: CAWSVPGALNQPQHF. CDR3 bases: TGTGCCTGGAGTGTACCAGGGGCCCTCAATCAGCCCCAGCATTTT.

V usage is TRBV7-2 and J usage is TRBJ2-5, with TRBD1 matching over 9 bases. The CDR3 is 15 residues long. Germline trimming cut 5 bases from V and 4 bases from J; bases unmatched to any gene: 8. The germline V gene encodes CDR1 SGHTA and CDR2 FQGNSA. The CDR3 sequence: CASSVGQGLGETQYF. CDR3 sequence (DNA): TGTGCCAGCAGCGTGGGACAGGGTCTAGGAGAGACCCAGTACTTC.

The chain has TRBV18 and TRBJ2-1; TRBD1 matches at 10 bases. CDR3 size: 15 residues. Germline V gives CDR1 KGHSH, CDR2 LQKENI. Losses at the gene ends were 3 bases for V and 8 bases for J; bases not matched to a gene: 7. The CDR3 bases are TGTGCCAGCTCACCTCCGGGACAGGGGAGCGATGAGCAGTTCTTC. Translating gives CASSPPGQGSDEQFF.